This T cell receptor beta chain was sequenced during a study of OX40 agonist ivuxolimab in advanced cancers. Some clones are missing from TCRdb's copy, which holds only in-frame ones; the method was immunoSEQ multiplex PCR. The table shows 100,000 or so clones, with 88% occurring only once. This CDR3 is built from 15 residues. Germline V gene sequence: CDR1 LNHDA, CDR2 SQIVND (reference sequence). V was pared by 6 bases and J by 2 bases, with 8 bases of the junction left unmatched. On cycle 4 day 1 and cycle 7 day 1, as well as at baseline, blood was sampled. This receptor was obtained from an adult with an advanced solid tumor such as melanoma, head and neck, liver or kidney cancer. The V gene is TRBV19, the J gene TRBJ2-3; TRBD1 aligns across 7 bases. The sample in question was CD4+ or CD8+ T cells sorted from blood, obtained in a trial of the OX40 agonist ivuxolimab. The CDR3 DNA reads as TGTGCCAGTAGCCCGGGACAGACCCTCACAGATACGCAGTATTTT. It encodes CASSPGQTLTDTQYF.